This TCR beta chain comes out of a study of human thymus T cells. The study, taken as a whole, reports: Blood and thymic repertoires both appeared biased in V and J gene usage.

Assay used: immunoSEQ multiplex PCR; TCRdb lists only in-frame clones, some missing. The table shows about 78,000 clones, with roughly 96% occurring only once. Concerning this clone: The antigen remains unidentified.

Thymus tissue was removed during corrective cardiac surgery. The sequence came from a boy under two years old with a congenital heart defect but otherwise immunologically healthy. Specimen: thymus tissue.

Written as DNA, the CDR3 is TGTGCCAGCAGCTTAGGTAGCGGGCTCTCCTACGAGCAGTACTTC. Encoded protein: CASSLGSGLSYEQYF. The chain employs TRBV7-8 and TRBJ2-7, with 7 positions matching TRBD2. V was pared by 1 base and J by 0 bases, with 3 bases of the junction left unmatched. The CDR3 totals 15 residues. Germline-derived CDR1 and CDR2 are SGHVS and FQNEAQ.